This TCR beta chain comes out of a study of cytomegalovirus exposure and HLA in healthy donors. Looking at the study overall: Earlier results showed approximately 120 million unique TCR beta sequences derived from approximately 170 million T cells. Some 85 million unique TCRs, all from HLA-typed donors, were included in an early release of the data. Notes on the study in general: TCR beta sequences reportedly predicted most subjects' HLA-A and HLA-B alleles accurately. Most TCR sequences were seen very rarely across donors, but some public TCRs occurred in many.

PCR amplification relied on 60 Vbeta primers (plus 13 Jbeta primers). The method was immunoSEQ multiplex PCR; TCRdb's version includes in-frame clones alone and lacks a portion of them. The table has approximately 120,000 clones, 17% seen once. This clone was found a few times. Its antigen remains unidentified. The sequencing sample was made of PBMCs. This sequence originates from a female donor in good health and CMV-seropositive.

The CDR3 protein is CASSLEAQPGETQYF. As DNA, the CDR3 is TGTGCCAGCAGCTTAGAGGCCCAACCGGGGGAGACCCAGTACTTC. V is TRBV7-6 and J is TRBJ2-5, with TRBD2 as a possible D gene (5 bases). Trimming pared 1 base from V and 5 bases from J, leaving 14 bases between. The CDR3 length is 15 residues. CDR1 and CDR2 from the germline V gene are SGHVS and FNYEAQ.